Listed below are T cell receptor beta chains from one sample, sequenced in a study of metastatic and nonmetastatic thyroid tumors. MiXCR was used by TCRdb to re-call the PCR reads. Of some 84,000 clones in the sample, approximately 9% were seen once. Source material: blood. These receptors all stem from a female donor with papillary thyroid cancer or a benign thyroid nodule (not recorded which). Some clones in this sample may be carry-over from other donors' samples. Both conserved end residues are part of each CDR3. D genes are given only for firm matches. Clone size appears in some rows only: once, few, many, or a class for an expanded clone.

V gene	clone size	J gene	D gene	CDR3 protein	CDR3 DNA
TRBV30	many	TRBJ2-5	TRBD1	CAWGTGVETQYF	TGTGCCTGGGGGACAGGGGTCGAGACCCAGTACTTC
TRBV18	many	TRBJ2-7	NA	CASSPPGLLYEQYF	TGTGCCAGCTCACCACCGGGACTGCTTTACGAGCAGTACTTC
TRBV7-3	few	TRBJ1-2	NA	CASSLSPADEKFF	TGTGCCAGCAGCTTAAGCCCCGCAGACGAGAAATTCTTC
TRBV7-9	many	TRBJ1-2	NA	CASSLKAGGNYGYTF	TGTGCCAGCAGCTTAAAGGCAGGTGGAAACTATGGCTACACCTTC
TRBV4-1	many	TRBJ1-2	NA	CASSARDNYGYTF	TGCGCCAGCAGCGCACGGGATAACTATGGCTACACCTTC
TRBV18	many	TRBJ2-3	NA	CASSPTDTQYF	TGTGCCAGCTCACCAACAGATACGCAGTATTTT
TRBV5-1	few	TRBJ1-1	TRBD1	CASSLGQANTEAFF	TGCGCCAGCAGCCTGGGACAGGCTAACACTGAAGCTTTCTTT
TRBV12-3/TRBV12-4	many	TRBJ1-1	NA	CASSPRQPNTEAFF	TGTGCCAGCAGTCCCCGGCAGCCGAACACTGAAGCTTTCTTT
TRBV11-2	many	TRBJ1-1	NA	CASSLAANTEAFF	TGTGCCAGCAGCTTAGCGGCGAACACTGAAGCTTTCTTT
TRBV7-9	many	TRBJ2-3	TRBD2	CASSPSGPTDTQYF	TGTGCCAGCAGCCCTAGCGGACCAACAGATACGCAGTATTTT
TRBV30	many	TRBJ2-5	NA	CAWSRGTQAQETQYF	TGTGCCTGGAGTCGGGGGACCCAAGCTCAAGAGACCCAGTACTTC
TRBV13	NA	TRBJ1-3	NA	CASSSALDETGNTIYF	TGTGCCAGCAGCTCTGCATTGGACGAAACAGGGAACACCATATATTTT
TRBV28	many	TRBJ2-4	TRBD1	CASSLGRKGGLYGIQYF	TGTGCCAGCAGCCTTGGTAGAAAAGGGGGCTTGTATGGCATTCAGTACTTC
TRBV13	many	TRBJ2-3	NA	CASLRQVGTDTQYF	TGTGCCAGCCTTAGACAGGTCGGCACAGATACGCAGTATTTT
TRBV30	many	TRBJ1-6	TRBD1	CAWRAGTGRNSPLHF	TGTGCCTGGAGGGCCGGGACAGGGCGAAATTCACCCCTCCACTTT
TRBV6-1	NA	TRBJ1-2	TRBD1	CASTPSDTGGTGYTF	TGTGCCAGCACCCCCAGTGATACAGGGGGGACTGGCTACACCTTC
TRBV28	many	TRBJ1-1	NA	CASSPQRMNTEAFF	TGTGCCAGCAGCCCACAGAGAATGAACACTGAAGCTTTCTTT
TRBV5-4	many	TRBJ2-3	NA	CASSSYLMTNTDTQYF	TGTGCCAGCAGCTCCTACCTTATGACTAACACAGATACGCAGTATTTT
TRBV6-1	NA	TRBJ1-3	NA	CASSAAGNSGNTIYF	TGTGCCAGCAGTGCGGCAGGGAACTCTGGAAACACCATATATTTT
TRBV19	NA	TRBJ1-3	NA	CASSITGPSGNTIYF	TGTGCCAGTAGTATAACAGGGCCCTCTGGAAACACCATATATTTT
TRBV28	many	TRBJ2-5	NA	CASSLFGEGAETQYF	TGTGCCAGCAGCCTTTTCGGGGAAGGGGCGGAGACCCAGTACTTC
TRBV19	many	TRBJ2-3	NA	CASTGVDTQYF	TGTGCCAGTACAGGGGTGGATACGCAGTATTTT
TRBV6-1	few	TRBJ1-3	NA	CAIAYFSGKTIYF	TGTGCCATCGCGTACTTCTCTGGAAAGACCATATATTTC
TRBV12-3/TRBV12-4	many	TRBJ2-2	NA	CASRGPNTGELFF	TGTGCCAGCAGGGGGCCAAACACCGGGGAGCTGTTTTTT
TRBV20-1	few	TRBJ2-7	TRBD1	CSATRQGRSVYEQYF	TGCAGTGCTACTAGACAGGGACGTAGTGTATACGAGCAGTACTTC